The next 27 T cell receptor beta chains were all read from a single sample in a study of blood T cell repertoires in COVID-19. TCRdb's table, derived via immunoSEQ multiplex PCR, lists solely in-frame clones and lacks some. This repertoire shows tens of thousands of clones, around 88% found once; its top ten account for about 7%. The sample consisted of peripheral blood. These TCRs come from a woman at least 80 years old with acute or convalescent COVID-19.

The chain is built from TRBV5-6 and TRBJ1-6; 9 bases map to TRBD1. The V gene end was trimmed by 4 bases and the J gene end by 9 bases; junction bases not matched to a gene: 11. Germline V gene data show CDR1 as SGHDT and CDR2 as YYEEEE. The CDR3 is 16 residues long. As DNA, the CDR3 is TGTGCCAGCAGCCTCCAGGACAGGGGCCGGATTTCACCCCTCCACTTT. The encoded protein is CASSLQDRGRISPLHF.

This clone appeared a single time. The chain combines TRBV19 with TRBJ1-5, with a weak D call TRBD1 (5 bases). The CDR3 totals 14 residues. Trimming removed 6 bases at V and 3 bases at J, with 12 bases between. Germline V lookup: CDR1 LNHDA, CDR2 SQIVND (reference sequence). CDR3 coding DNA: TGTGCCAGTAGACCAAGACAGTCCAATCAGCCCCAGCATTTT. Translated: CASRPRQSNQPQHF.

The chain has TRBV19 and TRBJ2-3, with TRBD2 identical over 9 bases. The CDR3 is made up of 16 amino acids. The ends lost 1 base at V and 5 bases at J; junction bases unmatched: 7. CDR1 is LNHDA, CDR2 SQIVND, per germline (reference sequence). The CDR3 loop is CASSIGSAGGIDTQYF. CDR3 DNA sequence: TGTGCCAGTAGTATAGGATCAGCGGGGGGAATAGATACGCAGTATTTT.

V is TRBV29-1 and J is TRBJ1-2; TRBD1 matches at 9 bases. From germline, CDR1 is SQVTM and CDR2 ANQGSEA. This CDR3 has 14 residues. Trimming at V came to 6 bases and at J to 4 bases, leaving 9 bases not matched to a gene. The CDR3 DNA reads TGCAGCGTGGCTCAAGGACAGGGGCGCTATGGCTACACCTTC. It is translated as CSVAQGQGRYGYTF.

V and J are TRBV24-1 and TRBJ2-2, with unresolved D. Germline lookup yields CDR1 KGHDR and CDR2 SFDVKD. There are 13 residues in the CDR3. V lost 5 bases, J lost 7 bases, and 10 bases lay in between. The CDR3 spells CATSGAGYGELFF. CDR3 bases: TGTGCCACCAGTGGTGCAGGATACGGGGAGCTGTTTTTT.

This chain links TRBV7-2 with TRBJ1-2; 9 nucleotides agree with TRBD1. CDR3 length: 15 residues. Looked up from germline, CDR1 is SGHTA and CDR2 is FQGNSA. The V gene end was trimmed by 0 bases and the J gene end by 5 bases; junction bases not matched to a gene: 4. CDR3 amino acids: CASSLALDRGYGYTF. CDR3 nucleotides: TGTGCCAGCAGCTTAGCGCTCGACAGGGGGTATGGCTACACCTTC.

The rearrangement links TRBV15 to TRBJ1-3; 9 bases are shared with TRBD1. After removal of 5 bases from V and 4 bases from J, the junction contained 3 bases not matched to a gene. The CDR3 loop spans 14 amino acids. CDR1 is LNHNV, CDR2 YYDKDF, per germline (reference sequence). The CDR3 protein is CATSGTGPGNTIYF. The CDR3 nucleotides are TGTGCCACCAGCGGGACAGGGCCCGGAAACACCATATATTTT.

The chain couples TRBV27 to TRBJ2-2, with TRBD2 matching 7 bases. Unmatched junction bases numbered 12, after V lost 3 bases and J lost 5 bases. The CDR3 covers 17 residues. CDR1 is MNHEY, CDR2 SMNVEV, per germline (reference sequence). CDR3 loop: CASSFSSGGGVTGELFF. The CDR3 nucleotides are TGTGCCAGCAGTTTCTCCTCCGGCGGGGGAGTAACCGGGGAGCTGTTTTTT.

The chain uses TRBV2 and TRBJ1-5; D possibly corresponds to TRBD1 (5 bases). The CDR3 is made up of 14 amino acids. V was pared by 8 bases and J by 3 bases, with 14 bases between. CDR1 SNHLY and CDR2 FYNNEI come from the germline V gene. The CDR3 spells CASQVQGFNQPQHF. In nucleotides, the CDR3 is TGTGCCAGCCAGGTGCAGGGTTTCAATCAGCCCCAGCATTTT.

The table lists this clone with a count of one. V and J are TRBV7-2 and TRBJ1-2; D is perhaps TRBD1 (6 bases). The CDR3 consists of 14 residues. Germline V lookup: CDR1 SGHTA, CDR2 FQGNSA. The V gene lost 3 bases and the J gene lost 8 bases, with 16 bases spanning the gap. DNA of the CDR3: TGTGCCAGCAGCTTTGATGGCAGGGGCCAGGGCTACACCTTC. Amino acids: CASSFDGRGQGYTF.

CDR3 residues: CASQGSGANVLTF. The CDR3 nucleotides read TGTGCCAGCCAGGGGTCCGGGGCCAACGTCCTGACTTTC. This rearrangement joins TRBV2 to TRBJ2-6; maybe TRBD1 (6 bases). V was cut by 8 bases and J by 4 bases, with 9 bases left in between. Germline CDR1 and CDR2: SNHLY and FYNNEI. This CDR3 contains 13 residues.

The chain links TRBV11-2 to TRBJ1-1; TRBD1 matches at 8 bases. After removal of 4 bases from V and 5 bases from J, the junction contained 3 bases not matched to a gene. In germline, CDR1 is SGHAT, CDR2 FQNNGV. CDR3 size: 13 residues. CDR3 protein: CASSYRGDTEAFF. In DNA, the CDR3 is TGTGCCAGCAGCTACAGGGGGGATACTGAAGCTTTCTTT.

CDR3 protein: CASSLGQNYGYTF. The CDR3, as DNA: TGTGCCAGCAGCTTGGGACAGAACTATGGCTACACCTTC. The V and J genes are TRBV7-2 and TRBJ1-2, with TRBD1 matching 7 bases. The CDR3 extends over 13 amino acids. J gave up 2 bases and V 3 bases, and 0 bases lay outside the gene matches. Looked up from germline, CDR1 is SGHTA and CDR2 is FQGNSA.

The V and J genes are TRBV11-2 and TRBJ2-1; D call uncertain. Germline-derived CDR1 and CDR2 are SGHAT and FQNNGV. With 0 bases removed from V and 5 bases from J, the gap between germline ends came to 11 bases. This CDR3 contains 15 residues. This CDR3 is CASSLDPNGNNEQFF. CDR3 bases: TGTGCCAGCAGCTTAGATCCTAACGGTAACAATGAGCAGTTCTTC. The full variable domain, its missing parts supplied by reference TRBV11-2 and TRBJ2-1, is EAGVAQSPRYKIIEKRQSVAFWCNPISGHATLYWYQQILGQGPKLLIQFQNNGVVDDSQLPKDRFSAERLKGVDSTLKIQPAKLEDSAVYLCASSLDPNGNNEQFFGPGTRLTVL.

The chain links TRBV6-5 to TRBJ2-5, with a tentative D call TRBD2 (5 bases). Germline-derived CDR1 and CDR2 are MNHEY and SVGAGI. Trimming stripped 4 bases from V and 1 base from J, with 7 bases between. The CDR3 extends over 13 amino acids. The CDR3 loop reads CASSWGVQETQYF. The CDR3 region has the DNA TGTGCCAGCAGTTGGGGAGTCCAAGAGACCCAGTACTTC.

The rearrangement joins TRBV27 to TRBJ1-5; D is uncertain. Trimming pared 2 bases from V and 0 bases from J, leaving 8 bases between. Looked up from germline, CDR1 is MNHEY and CDR2 is SMNVEV (reference sequence). This CDR3 is built from 15 residues. CDR3 amino acids: CASSLAGLSNQPQHF. CDR3 coding DNA: TGTGCCAGCAGTTTAGCGGGTCTTAGCAATCAGCCCCAGCATTTT.

In its sample, this clone was seen a few times. The chain joins TRBV7-2 to TRBJ2-7; unclear D gene. CDR1 and CDR2 from the germline V gene are SGHTA and FQGNSA. Between the trimmed V and J ends, which lost 1 base and 4 bases, there was a span of 8 bases. The CDR3 sequence is 13 residues long. CDR3 coding DNA: TGTGCCAGCAGCTTAGAACAGAAATACGAGCAGTACTTC. Its protein is CASSLEQKYEQYF.

This clone was seen just once. The chain recombines TRBV27 with TRBJ2-7, with a tentative D call TRBD1 (5 bases). This CDR3 has 15 residues. The V end lost 9 bases, the J end lost 0 bases, and 18 bases lay between the germline ends. CDR1 MNHEY and CDR2 SMNVEV come from the germline V gene (reference sequence). CDR3 residues: CARGRRDQGSYEQYF. In DNA, the CDR3 is TGTGCCAGAGGACGGAGAGACCAGGGCTCCTACGAGCAGTACTTC.

This clone has a single count. This chain joins TRBV12-5 and TRBJ1-1; D possibly corresponds to TRBD1 (6 bases). CDR1 and CDR2 (germline): LGHNT, FRNRAP. The CDR3 totals 15 residues. Between the trimmed V and J ends, which lost 7 bases and 0 bases, there was a span of 15 bases. The CDR3 DNA is TGTGCTAGTGTCCCGGTGGGGACAATGAACACTGAAGCTTTCTTT. Encoded protein: CASVPVGTMNTEAFF. Variable domain in full (rest from reference TRBV12-5 and TRBJ1-1): DARVTQTPRHKVTEMGQEVTMRCQPILGHNTVFWYRQTMMQGLELLAYFRNRAPLDDSGMPKDRFSAEMPDATLATLKIQPSEPRDSAVYFCASVPVGTMNTEAFFGQGTRLTVV.

The genes are TRBV4-3 and TRBJ2-5; no clear D. This CDR3 is built from 15 residues. Trimming shortened V by 0 bases and J by 5 bases, and 13 bases separated the two germline ends. In germline, CDR1 is LGHNA, CDR2 YSLEER. In nucleotides, the CDR3 is TGCGCCAGCAGCCAAGATCGAGGCGGCCCCGAGACCCAGTACTTC. It encodes CASSQDRGGPETQYF.

The chain employs TRBV5-6 and TRBJ2-1, with TRBD1 matching over 10 bases. The ends lost 4 bases at V and 7 bases at J; junction bases unmatched: 8. The germline gives CDR1 SGHDT, CDR2 YYEEEE. The CDR3 consists of 15 residues. The CDR3 loop reads CASSRQGAGLNEQFF. CDR3 DNA sequence: TGTGCCAGCAGCAGACAGGGGGCCGGTTTAAATGAGCAGTTCTTC.

V usage is TRBV12-3 or TRBV12-4 and J usage is TRBJ1-1, with a tentative D call TRBD1 (6 bases). Trimming left V 6 bases short and J 10 bases short, with 15 bases between. This CDR3 is 12 amino acids long. The CDR3, as DNA: TGTGCCAGCAGACAAATAACAGGGCGAGCTTTCTTT. Translation: CASRQITGRAFF.

The chain employs TRBV15 and TRBJ2-7; tentative D call: TRBD2 (6 bases). Looked up from germline, CDR1 is LNHNV and CDR2 is YYDKDF (reference sequence). There are 14 residues in the CDR3. Trimming took 0 bases from V and 6 from J, leaving 12 bases between them. The CDR3 DNA reads TGTGCCACCAGCAGAGATAGTAGGGACTCCGAGCAGTACTTC. It yields the protein CATSRDSRDSEQYF.

The rearrangement joins TRBV4-2 to TRBJ1-1; TRBD1 matches 7 bases. The V gene end was trimmed by 5 bases and the J gene end by 3 bases; junction bases not matched to a gene: 9. CDR1 and CDR2 (germline): LGHNA, YNFKEQ. The CDR3 consists of 15 residues. CDR3 nucleotide sequence: TGTGCCAGCAGCTTCGGAGGGGGCAGGGACACTGAAGCTTTCTTT. This gives the protein CASSFGGGRDTEAFF.

The chain has TRBV5-1 and TRBJ2-1, with a possible D match to TRBD1 (6 bases). Trimming pared 5 bases from V and 2 bases from J, leaving 11 bases between. The germline V gene has CDR1 SGHRS and CDR2 YFSETQ. The CDR3 is 14 residues long. CDR3 loop: CASSIRTAYNEQFF. The CDR3 DNA reads as TGCGCCAGCAGTATTAGGACAGCCTACAATGAGCAGTTCTTC.

The rearrangement uses TRBV7-8 and TRBJ2-1; D possibly corresponds to TRBD2 (6 bases). V was cut by 5 bases and J by 7 bases, with 24 bases left in between. CDR1 and CDR2 from the germline V gene are SGHVS and FQNEAQ. CDR3 length: 17 amino acids. In DNA form, the CDR3 reads TGTGCCAGCAGCCCAAATCAAGCTGGGACTGACTGGAATGAGCAGTTCTTC. Its translation is CASSPNQAGTDWNEQFF.

The V call is TRBV12-3 or TRBV12-4, the J call TRBJ2-2, with TRBD1 matching over 8 bases. This CDR3 is 13 amino acids long. Germline trimming cut 3 bases from V and 7 bases from J; bases unmatched to any gene: 1. As DNA, the CDR3 is TGTGCCAGCAGTTTGACAGGGGTCGGGGAGCTGTTTTTT. Its translation: CASSLTGVGELFF.